The sequence of this T cell receptor (beta chain) was determined in a study of T cell responses to AZD1222 COVID-19 vaccine. Study outcomes and limitations: Seropositive status at baseline applied to only 6 or 7 AZD1222 recipients.

The assay was immunoSEQ multiplex PCR, and TCRdb's table has in-frame clones only and misses some. The sample includes about 160,000 clones, 75% to 95% of them seen just once. Remarks on this clone: Its cognate antigen is unknown.

Per the germline V gene, CDR1 is MNHEY and CDR2 is SMNVEV (reference sequence). V lost 6 bases, J lost 5 bases, and 23 bases lay in between. The CDR3 runs to 16 residues. This receptor was taken from an adult who received the AZD1222 COVID-19 vaccine. The material was peripheral blood, obtained 28 days after the second AZD1222 dose. V usage is TRBV27 and J usage is TRBJ2-7; the D gene is possibly TRBD1 (6 bases). The CDR3: CASRASGVGLRDEQYF. The CDR3 DNA follows: TGTGCCAGCAGGGCCTCAGGGGTAGGCCTACGGGACGAGCAGTACTTC.